This T cell receptor beta chain was retrieved from a study of early T cells in non-severe SARS-CoV-2 infection. Study overall: Sequencing used unsorted whole-blood bulk RNA, so chains lack pairing.

Many counts were recorded for this clonotype. Its antigen is as yet unknown. V lost 3 bases to trimming and J lost 3 bases; unmatched junction nucleotides: 1. This CDR3 region has 12 residues. Germline CDR1 DFQATT, CDR2 SNEGSKA (reference sequence). Overall study findings and caveats: Matching with VDJdb favored anti-spike CD8 responses (missing private and CD4 specificities).

Attached unique molecular identifiers marked individual cDNA molecules. TCRdb recomputed calls from the 5' RACE reads with MiXCR, one row per CDR3 protein. This repertoire shows about 80,000 distinct CDR3 sequences, less than 5.5% found once; its top ten account for less than 9.5%. This clonotype was sampled from an adult who was a healthcare worker with PCR-confirmed SARS-CoV-2 infection or an uninfected control (not recorded which). The chain recombines TRBV20-1 with TRBJ2-5; 7 bases agree with TRBD2. The starting material was whole blood, obtained at baseline. CDR3 nucleotide sequence: TGCAGTGCTAGGGGGGGGGAAGAGACCCAGTACTTC. Translated: CSARGGEETQYF.